This paragraph covers one TCR beta chain sequence. There are 15 residues in the CDR3. Germline V gene data show CDR1 as SGHAT and CDR2 as FQNNGV. The V and J ends lost 3 bases and 3 bases respectively, with 14 bases between them. The data derive from a study of CDR3 diversity in severe acne. TCRdb ran MiXCR on the PCR reads and lists one entry per CDR3 protein. Counted here are around 100,000 distinct CDR3 sequences, 51% occurring once; the ten biggest clones make up around 11%. The V gene is TRBV11-2, the J gene TRBJ1-2, with D unclear. The TCR was taken from a male donor with acne. Sequenced material: blood. The CDR3 nucleotides read TGTGCCAGCAGCTTTTCACACGAGGTTGACTATGGCTACACCTTC. Amino acid sequence: CASSFSHEVDYGYTF.